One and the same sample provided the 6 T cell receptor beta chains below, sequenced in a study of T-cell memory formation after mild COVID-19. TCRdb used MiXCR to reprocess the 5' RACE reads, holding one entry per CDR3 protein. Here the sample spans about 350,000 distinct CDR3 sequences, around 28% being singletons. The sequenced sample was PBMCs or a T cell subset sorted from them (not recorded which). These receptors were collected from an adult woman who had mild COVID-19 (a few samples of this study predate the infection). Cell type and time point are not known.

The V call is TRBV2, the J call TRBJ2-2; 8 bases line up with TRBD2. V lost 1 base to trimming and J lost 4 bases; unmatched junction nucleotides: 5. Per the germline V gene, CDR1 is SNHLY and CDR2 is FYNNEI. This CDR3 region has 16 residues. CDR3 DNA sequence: TGTGCCAGCAGTGAAGGCGGGGCGGGAGGCACCGGGGAGCTGTTTTTT. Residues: CASSEGGAGGTGELFF.

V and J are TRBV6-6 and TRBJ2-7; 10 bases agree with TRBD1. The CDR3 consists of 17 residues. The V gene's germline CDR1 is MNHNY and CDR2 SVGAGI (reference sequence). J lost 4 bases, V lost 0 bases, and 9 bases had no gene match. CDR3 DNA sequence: TGTGCCAGCAGTTACTCGACCACGGGACAGGGGAGGTACGAGCAGTACTTC. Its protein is CASSYSTTGQGRYEQYF.

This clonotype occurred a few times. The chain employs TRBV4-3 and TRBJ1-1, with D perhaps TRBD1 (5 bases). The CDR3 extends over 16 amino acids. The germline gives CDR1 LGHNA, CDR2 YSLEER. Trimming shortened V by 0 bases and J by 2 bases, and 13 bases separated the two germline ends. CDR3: CASSQDQGLLNTEAFF. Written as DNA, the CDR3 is TGCGCCAGCAGCCAAGATCAGGGACTTCTAAACACTGAAGCTTTCTTT.

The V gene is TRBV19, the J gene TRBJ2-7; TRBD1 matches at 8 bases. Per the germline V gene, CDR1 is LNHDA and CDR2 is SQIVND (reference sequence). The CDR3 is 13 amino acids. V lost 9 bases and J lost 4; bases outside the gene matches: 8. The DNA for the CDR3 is TGTGCCAGGCCGACAGGGGAAGTGTACGAGCAGTACTTC. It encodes CARPTGEVYEQYF.

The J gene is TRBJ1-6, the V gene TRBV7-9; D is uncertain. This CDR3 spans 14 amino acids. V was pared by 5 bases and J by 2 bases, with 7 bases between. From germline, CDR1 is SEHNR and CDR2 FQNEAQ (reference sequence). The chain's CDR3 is CASSPGTYNSPLHF. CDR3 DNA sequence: TGTGCCAGCAGCCCCGGGACCTATAATTCACCCCTCCACTTT.

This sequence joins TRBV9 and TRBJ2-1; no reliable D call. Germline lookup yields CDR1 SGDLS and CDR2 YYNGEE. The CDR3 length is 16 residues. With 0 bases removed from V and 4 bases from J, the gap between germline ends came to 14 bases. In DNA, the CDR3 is TGTGCCAGCAGCGTAGGTTGGCAGCCAACTTACAATGAGCAGTTCTTC. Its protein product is CASSVGWQPTYNEQFF.